Listed below are T cell receptor beta chains from one sample, sequenced in a study of CD8+ T cells in alopecia areata. Profiled with immunoSEQ multiplex PCR; TCRdb holds only in-frame clones, not every one. This sample yields hundreds of thousands of clones, of which approximately 52% are seen a single time; under 0.5% belongs to the top ten. Sequences were derived from CD4+ T cells sorted from blood, sampled at week 0. The receptors here all came from a human donor with alopecia areata. The CDR3 runs from the conserved cysteine through the conserved F or W. D genes are given only for firm matches. A row's size may be missing; if present it is once, few, many or a size class.

. . TRBJ1-1 TRBV5-1 CASSLYTGLNTEAFF TGCGCCAGCAGCCTCTACACAGGGCTGAACACTGAAGCTTTCTTT
few . TRBJ2-1 TRBV4-1 CASSPGLLSYNEQFF TGCGCCAGCAGCCCTGGACTACTCTCCTACAATGAGCAGTTCTTC
. . TRBJ2-3 TRBV2 CASRSGTDTQYF TGTGCCAGCAGAAGTGGCACAGATACGCAGTATTTT
. TRBD1 TRBJ1-5 TRBV9 CASSLGQGREPQHF TGTGCCAGCAGCCTTGGACAGGGGAGGGAGCCCCAGCATTTT
. TRBD2 TRBJ2-3 TRBV10-3 CAINSGTSGSGDTQYF TGTGCCATCAATTCAGGGACTAGCGGGAGTGGAGATACGCAGTATTTT
. TRBD1 TRBJ1-1 TRBV30 CAWSVPRYRDRQSHTEAFF TGTGCCTGGAGTGTACCCCGTTACCGGGACAGACAATCTCATACTGAAGCTTTCTTT
. . TRBJ2-2 TRBV7-9 CASSLRPDGELFF TGTGCCAGCAGCCTCAGGCCAGACGGGGAGCTGTTTTTT
. . TRBJ1-6 TRBV9 CASSVGGTYNSPLHF TGTGCCAGCAGCGTAGGGGGGACCTATAATTCACCCCTCCACTTT
. . TRBJ1-5 TRBV30 CAWSAGPNQPQHF TGTGCCTGGAGTGCCGGGCCGAATCAGCCCCAGCATTTT
. TRBD2 TRBJ2-1 TRBV29-1 CSARGLALREQFF TGCAGCGCTCGAGGACTAGCTTTGAGGGAGCAGTTCTTC
once . TRBJ1-2 TRBV29-1 CSARTDTHYGYTF TGCAGCGCCAGGACGGATACTCACTATGGCTACACCTTC
. . TRBJ2-5 TRBV14 CASSQQTVARETQYF TGTGCCAGCAGCCAGCAGACAGTAGCTCGGGAGACCCAGTACTTC
. TRBD1 TRBJ1-6 TRBV9 CASSPRGQGLPSPLHF TGTGCCAGCAGCCCGCGGGGACAGGGGCTTCCTTCACCCCTCCACTTT
once . TRBJ1-2 TRBV7-2 CASSLNTDYGYTF TGTGCCAGCAGCTTAAATACCGACTATGGCTACACCTTC
. . TRBJ1-5 TRBV5-6 CASSLGSNRNQPQHF TGTGCCAGCAGCTTGGGAAGCAACCGCAATCAGCCCCAGCATTTT
many . TRBJ2-1 TRBV23-1 CASSQWSSYEEQFF TGCGCCAGCAGTCAATGGTCATCCTACGAGGAGCAGTTCTTC
. . TRBJ1-2 TRBV2 CASSTTDRGYTF TGTGCCAGCAGCACAACCGACCGTGGCTACACCTTC
. . TRBJ1-5 TRBV5-6 CASSSTVGVNQPQHF TGTGCCAGCAGCTCGACCGTGGGAGTCAATCAGCCCCAGCATTTT
. . TRBJ1-2 TRBV13 CASSSGTSRIYGYTF TGTGCCAGCAGCTCGGGGACCTCCCGAATCTATGGCTACACCTTC
. . TRBJ1-1 TRBV29-1 CSVPSGEVRGTEAFF TGCAGCGTTCCGTCCGGGGAAGTCCGAGGGACTGAAGCTTTCTTT
. TRBD1 TRBJ2-2 TRBV12-5 CASGKGQGTGELFF TGTGCTAGTGGGAAGGGACAGGGAACCGGGGAGCTGTTTTTT
. . TRBJ2-2 TRBV7-3 CASSLDSNTGELFF TGTGCCAGCAGTTTGGACTCGAACACCGGGGAGCTGTTTTTT
. . TRBJ2-5 TRBV30 CAWGRTETQYF TGTGCCTGGGGACGGACTGAGACCCAGTACTTC
few . TRBJ2-7 TRBV6-1 CASSPGVHEQYF TGTGCCAGCAGCCCAGGGGTCCACGAGCAGTACTTC
. . TRBJ2-7 TRBV11-2 CASSLVRVGSYEQYF TGTGCCAGCAGCTTAGTGAGGGTAGGGTCCTACGAGCAGTACTTC
few . TRBJ1-3 TRBV18 CASSPLRDPGNTIYF TGTGCCAGCTCACCCCTCCGGGACCCCGGAAACACCATATATTTT
few . TRBJ1-5 TRBV15 CATSRAWDNGVSQPQHF TGTGCCACCAGCAGAGCTTGGGACAATGGGGTGAGTCAGCCCCAGCATTTT
. . TRBJ2-7 TRBV18 CASSLDSTSYEQYF TGTGCCAGCTCATTGGACAGTACCTCCTACGAGCAGTACTTC
. TRBD1 TRBJ2-7 TRBV7-2 CASSLTADRLYEQYF TGTGCCAGCAGCTTAACGGCGGACAGGCTCTACGAGCAGTACTTC
few . TRBJ2-5 TRBV11-2 CASSLQETQYF TGTGCCAGCAGCCTTCAAGAGACCCAGTACTTC
. . TRBJ1-1 TRBV5-1 CASSLAGGEAFF TGCGCCAGCAGCTTGGCCGGGGGTGAAGCTTTCTTT
. . TRBJ2-5 TRBV30 CACSYETQYF TGTGCCTGCTCCTACGAGACCCAGTACTTC
. . TRBJ2-2 TRBV10-2 CASRTDSNTGELFF TGCGCCAGCAGGACGGACTCGAACACCGGGGAGCTGTTTTTT
. . TRBJ1-1 TRBV5-1 CASSLGDTLNTEAFF TGCGCCAGCAGCTTAGGGGACACCCTAAACACTGAAGCTTTCTTT
. TRBD1 TRBJ1-6 TRBV18 CASSPPQTGRNSPLHF TGTGCCAGCTCACCACCGCAGACAGGGAGGAATTCACCCCTCCACTTT
. . TRBJ2-2 TRBV4-2 CASSPRTTNTGELFF TGTGCCAGCAGCCCACGGACTACGAACACCGGGGAGCTGTTTTTT
. . TRBJ2-1 TRBV29-1 CSVRGGRDLQTYNEQFF TGCAGCGTTCGTGGGGGCAGGGACTTACAAACCTACAATGAGCAGTTCTTC
. TRBD2 TRBJ2-1 TRBV7-3 CASSPYPSGGAYNEQFF TGTGCCAGCAGCCCATACCCTAGCGGGGGGGCGTACAATGAGCAGTTCTTC
. . TRBJ1-3 TRBV18 CASYKDSGNTIYF TGTGCCAGCTATAAGGACTCTGGAAACACCATATATTTT
. . TRBJ1-1 TRBV19 CASSPTGLNTEAFF TGTGCCAGTAGTCCGACAGGATTGAACACTGAAGCTTTCTTT
. . TRBJ2-1 TRBV29-1 CSATRGGEQFF TGCAGCGCTACCAGGGGCGGTGAGCAGTTCTTC
. . TRBJ1-2 TRBV15 CATQPPGGYGYTF TGTGCCACTCAGCCGCCTGGGGGCTATGGCTACACCTTC
. . TRBJ1-1 TRBV4-1 CASSPLGMNTEAFF TGCGCCAGCAGCCCGCTGGGGATGAACACTGAAGCTTTCTTT